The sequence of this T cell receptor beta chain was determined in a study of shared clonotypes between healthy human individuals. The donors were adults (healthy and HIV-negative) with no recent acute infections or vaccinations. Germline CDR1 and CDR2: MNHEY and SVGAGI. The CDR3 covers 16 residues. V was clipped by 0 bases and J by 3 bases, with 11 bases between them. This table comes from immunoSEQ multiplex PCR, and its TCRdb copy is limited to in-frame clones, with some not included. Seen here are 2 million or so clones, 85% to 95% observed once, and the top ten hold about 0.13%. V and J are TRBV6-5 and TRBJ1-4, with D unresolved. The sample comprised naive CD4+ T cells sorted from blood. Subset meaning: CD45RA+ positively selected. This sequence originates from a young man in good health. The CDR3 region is CASSYSPGAANEKLFF. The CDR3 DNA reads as TGTGCCAGCAGTTACTCTCCTGGTGCGGCTAATGAAAAACTGTTTTTT.